Below, one TCR beta chain is given with its context. These data originate in a study of Ad26.COV2.S vaccination and SARS-CoV-2 variants. Measured with immunoSEQ multiplex PCR; TCRdb has only the in-frame clones, and not every one. The sample includes around 300,000 clones, 75% to 90% of them seen just once. V gave up 2 bases and J gave up 8 bases; unmatched junction bases: 8. This CDR3 comprises 15 residues. The germline V gene encodes CDR1 SGHTA and CDR2 FQGNSA. As to treatment: around 19 received Ad26.COV2.S at low or high dose, single or two shots; about 5 received placebo; per-sample allocation not given. Samples analyzed were those drawn on day 63 after the first vaccine or placebo injection.

Here the sequenced sample was peripheral blood, taken in a trial of Ad26.COV2.S vaccine versus placebo. The clonotype originates from a person aged 18-60 years who received the Ad26.COV2.S COVID-19 vaccine or a placebo. This chain connects TRBV7-2 to TRBJ2-4; 8 positions match TRBD1. The chain's CDR3 is CASSLTWDRRDIQYF. DNA for the CDR3: TGTGCCAGCAGCTTAACATGGGACAGGCGGGACATTCAGTACTTC. Full variable domain (rest looked up from reference TRBV7-2 and TRBJ2-4): GAGVSQSPSNKVTEKGKDVELRCDPISGHTALYWYRQSLGQGLEFLIYFQGNSAPDKSGLPSDRFSAERTGGSVSTLTIQRTQQEDSAVYLCASSLTWDRRDIQYFGAGTRLSVL.